Listed below are T cell receptor beta chains from one sample, sequenced in a study of response to subunit inactivated influenza vaccine. MiXCR, run by TCRdb on the RT-PCR reads, gives a single entry per CDR3 protein. This sample has a few hundred thousand distinct CDR3 sequences; approximately 10% occur once, and the top ten carry 10% to 15%. The starting material was PBMCs from blood, obtained 45 days after vaccination. Receptors originate from a man in his fifties or sixties who received an inactivated influenza vaccine. Each CDR3 is given with its conserved first and last residue. D genes are given only for firm matches. Where a row states a size, it is once, few, many or the class of an expanded clone; other rows omit it.

TRBV20-1,-,15,TRBJ2-1,-,TGCAGTGCTAGTAAGTTTGGCGGGTTCTACAATGAGCAGTTCTTC,CSASKFGGFYNEQFF
TRBV18,-,13,TRBJ2-7,-,TGTGCCAGCTCACCGCCTGGACAGTACGAGCAGTACTTC,CASSPPGQYEQYF
TRBV5-8,many,14,TRBJ2-1,TRBD1,TGTGCCAGCTATGGACAGGACGCGTTCAATGAGCAGTTCTTC,CASYGQDAFNEQFF
TRBV18,few,14,TRBJ1-1,-,TGTGCCAGCTCACCCAACAGGGAGGGCACTGAAGCTTTCTTT,CASSPNREGTEAFF
TRBV10-3,-,14,TRBJ2-7,-,TGTGCCATCAGTGAGTGGGAGGGGGACTACGAGCAGTACTTC,CAISEWEGDYEQYF
TRBV5-1,-,16,TRBJ2-7,TRBD1,TGCGCCAGCAGCTCCGAACAGGGGCTTTCCTTCTACGAGCAGTACTTC,CASSSEQGLSFYEQYF
TRBV29-1,few,14,TRBJ2-2,-,TGCAGCGTTGGTAGGGAAGTTAACACCGGGGAGCTGTTTTTT,CSVGREVNTGELFF
TRBV12-3/TRBV12-4,few,14,TRBJ2-5,-,TGTGCCAGCAGTTTGAGTCCGGGCGGAGAGACCCAGTACTTC,CASSLSPGGETQYF
TRBV12-3/TRBV12-4,-,16,TRBJ2-3,TRBD2,TGTGCCAGCAGTTTAGGAAGACTAGCGGGGACAGATACGCAGTATTTT,CASSLGRLAGTDTQYF
TRBV27,many,13,TRBJ1-1,-,TGTGCCAGCAGTTGGGGATCTAACACTGAAGCTTTCTTT,CASSWGSNTEAFF
TRBV9,-,16,TRBJ2-1,TRBD2,TGTGCCAGCAGCATATTTAGCGGGTCCTTCTACAATGAGCAGTTCTTC,CASSIFSGSFYNEQFF
TRBV28,-,19,TRBJ1-1,TRBD1,TGTGCCAGCAGTTTATTCGGGACAGGGAGGAAATACATGAACACTGAAGCTTTCTTT,CASSLFGTGRKYMNTEAFF
TRBV29-1,many,14,TRBJ2-2,-,TGCAGCGTTGCTGGACACTCGAACACCGGGGAGCTGTTTTTT,CSVAGHSNTGELFF
TRBV12-3/TRBV12-4,-,18,TRBJ2-3,TRBD1,TGTGCCAGCAGTTTAGCGCAGATTGGGACAGGGCCCGCAGATACGCAGTATTTT,CASSLAQIGTGPADTQYF
TRBV29-1,many,14,TRBJ2-6,-,TGCAGCGTTGAAGAGGGCGCTGGGGCCAACGTCCTGACTTTC,CSVEEGAGANVLTF
TRBV5-1,many,12,TRBJ2-5,-,TGCGCCAGCAGGATTCAACAAGAGACCCAGTACTTC,CASRIQQETQYF
TRBV7-8,-,15,TRBJ2-1,-,TGTGCCAGCAGCGAACGGACGGGGTCCTACAATGAGCAGTTCTTC,CASSERTGSYNEQFF
TRBV18,few,13,TRBJ1-2,-,TGTGCCAGCTCGCGGGACCTTACGACGGGCTACACCTTC,CASSRDLTTGYTF